What follows is one TCR beta chain and its context. This clonotype was seen a few times. Its recognized antigen is unknown. No qualities accompany the bases; no much larger clone lies one base away. Spanning cysteine to phenylalanine, the CDR3 consists of 15 amino acids. Only the CDR3 DNA stays, 45 bases, in frame from base 1. CDR1 and CDR2 (SQVTM, ANQGSEA) derive from the germline V gene. V loses 7 bases of germline sequence and J loses 7 bases, and the interval between the two ends is 25 bases. TCRdb names Illumina NovaSeq 6000 as the instrument used. TCRalpha and TCRbeta cDNA libraries were built by 5'RACE with constant-segment primers, adding sample barcodes and unique molecular identifiers. RNA was extracted from every sample with Trizol reagent. Libraries were amplified in two PCR steps, with a second sample barcode and Illumina TruSeq adapters added in the second step. Sequencing of the libraries was done on an Illumina NovaSeq, producing 2 x 150 bp paired-end reads. The original pipeline was this. The reads were demultiplexed and collapsed into UMI-guided consensus sequences using migec v1.2.7. Using mixcr v2.1.11, the UMI consensuses were aligned to TRA and TRB V and J templates and assembled into clonotypes. A clonotype was counted as expanded or contracted only when both edgeR and NoisET called the clonotype significant, with the noise models trained on biological replicates. For edgeR calls, the thresholds were a false discovery rate-adjusted p below 0.01 and a log2 fold-change of 1. As an exploratory analysis of dynamics, PCA with hierarchical clustering was applied to max-normalized trajectories of the 1000 most abundant clonotypes. Each responding clone was given a CD4 or CD8 phenotype based on the CD4+ and CD8+ repertoires, which had been sequenced separately. TCRdb reworked the public reads: Q25 trimming with fastp, MiXCR clone assembly, productive beta chains retained. Rows with one shared CDR3 protein collapse into an entry with the most common genes and DNA. The V and J calls were not made by the authors but by TCRdb's processing. The sample data list 210,000 or so distinct CDR3 sequences, and roughly a tenth of these were observed just once. The ten largest clones take up around 3.3% of the sample.

Ficoll-Paque density gradient centrifugation was used to isolate PBMCs. The sample is drawn from a study of T-cell memory formation after mild COVID-19 (TCRdb year 2021). Some background on the complete study: TCR sequence clusters from the two donors were found to be largely donor specific. In two donors, T-cell clones that expanded and contracted after mild COVID-19 were followed by sequencing TCRalpha and TCRbeta repertoires longitudinally. Two young, previously healthy adult volunteers, one female and one male, were included in the cohort.

Paper-wide results and their limitations: Only two mild cases were covered by the study, and larger cohorts that include severe cases with pre-infection samples were considered necessary. Contracting CD4+ clones were located mainly in the CM and EM memory subsets, whereas CD8+ clones were found to be enriched in EMRA. Whether the second-wave clones peaking on day 37 were SARS-CoV-2 specific was not confirmed. Some responding clones were detected in pre-infection memory, suggesting pre-existing cross-reactive memory T cells joined the SARS-CoV-2 response. Balanced CD4/CD8 phenotypes were observed for clones contracting from day 15 to 85, whereas a bias towards CD4+ was observed for a second wave of clones expanding from day 15 to 37.

The sample comprised PBMCs or a T cell subset sorted from them (not recorded which). Recombination connected TRBV29-1 to TRBJ2-5; possibly the D gene is TRBD2, per 5 matching bases. This TCR was sampled from a man aged 18 to 30 who had mild COVID-19 (a few samples of this study predate the infection). The sample titles of this study are shuffled in the database, so cell type and time point are left out; the donor was told from shared clones. CDR3 loop: CSARGPQTGEGTQYF. The DNA is TGCAGCGCCCGAGGGCCTCAGACCGGGGAAGGGACCCAGTACTTC.